Sequencing of this TCR beta chain was carried out in a study of Graves' ophthalmopathy and Graves' hyperthyroidism. Investigators amplified TCR beta CDR3 regions from RNA transcripts. A first-round RT-PCR used HTBI primers, followed by a second-round multiplex PCR. MiXCR, run by TCRdb on the multiplex PCR reads, gives a single entry per CDR3 protein. This table holds 400,000 to 450,000 distinct CDR3 sequences, around 21% found once. By definition, stable hyperthyroidism involved no ophthalmopathy within 18 months of follow-up. Researchers turned away patients with other autoimmune diseases, uncontrolled infections, pregnancy or lactation. CDR3 length: 12 residues. V lost 2 bases, J lost 8 bases, and 9 bases lay in between. Germline CDR1 and CDR2: MDHEN and SYDVKM. There are a few counts of this clonotype.

The chain combines TRBV28 with TRBJ1-2; D remains ambiguous. Sample: peripheral blood. This TCR was recovered from a young woman with stable Graves' hyperthyroidism. The CDR3 DNA follows: TGTGCCAGCAGTTTAATGGGTCTCGGCTACACCTTC. Its translation is CASSLMGLGYTF.